Listed here are 8 T cell receptor beta chains from one sample, sequenced in a study of T-cell reconstitution after alpha-beta-depleted transplantation in children. Library preparation (for TCRbeta) was performed with unique molecular identifiers. TCRdb re-called the PCR reads through MiXCR, storing one row per CDR3 protein. The sample lists about 980,000 distinct CDR3 sequences, around 30% seen once, with approximately 30% in the top ten. The sample was PBMCs, mostly from graft donor cells, taken 360 days after TCRalphabeta/CD19-depleted stem cell transplant. Receptors were obtained from a boy younger than two who had a stem cell transplant for SCID, so the T cells may come from the graft donor.

This clonotype was observed a few times. The chain carries TRBV15 and TRBJ1-2; 7 nucleotides align to TRBD1. V trimming: 0 bases; J trimming: 2 bases; junction bases outside the gene matches: 6. CDR3 size: 16 residues. Per the germline V gene, CDR1 is LNHNV and CDR2 is YYDKDF (reference sequence). CDR3 DNA: TGTGCCACCAGCAGAGAACCACAGGGGCCCAACTATGGCTACACCTTC. As protein: CATSREPQGPNYGYTF.

Only a few counts were recorded for this clonotype. The rearrangement links TRBV29-1 to TRBJ2-3, with D possibly being TRBD1 (6 bases). The CDR3 totals 17 residues. V dropped 3 bases and J dropped 2 bases, with 21 bases sitting between them. From germline, CDR1 is SQVTM and CDR2 ANQGSEA. The CDR3 loop reads CSVDIVRGHRITDTQYF. CDR3 DNA: TGCAGCGTTGATATAGTAAGGGGACACAGGATCACAGATACGCAGTATTTT.

This clonotype has a handful of counts. This chain links TRBV7-6 with TRBJ2-7, with D perhaps TRBD1 (6 bases). Trimming took off 3 bases at V and 3 bases at J, with 15 bases between the two ends. This CDR3 is built from 15 residues. Germline V gene lookup returns CDR1 SGHVS and CDR2 FNYEAQ. For the CDR3, the DNA is TGTGCCAGCAGCTTGGTTCCGGGACAATTCTACGAGCAGTACTTC. It specifies CASSLVPGQFYEQYF.

The genes are TRBV20-1 and TRBJ2-1; 8 bases are shared with TRBD2. This CDR3 region has 14 residues. Germline-derived CDR1 and CDR2 are DFQATT and SNEGSKA (reference sequence). After removal of 2 bases from V and 4 bases from J, the junction contained 4 bases not matched to a gene. The CDR3 sequence is CSARRAGEYNEQFF. CDR3 DNA: TGCAGTGCTAGAAGAGCGGGGGAGTACAATGAGCAGTTCTTC.

V and J are TRBV6-5 and TRBJ1-1, with no clear D. The CDR3 is 13 amino acids. V lost 2 bases to trimming and J lost 3 bases, with 7 bases between them. CDR1 and CDR2 from the germline V gene are MNHEY and SVGAGI. CDR3 sequence (DNA): TGTGCCAGCAGTTACATCCCGTACACTGAAGCTTTCTTT. It yields the protein CASSYIPYTEAFF.

This clonotype appeared a few times. The chain combines TRBV20-1 with TRBJ2-5; TRBD2 might be the D (6 bases). Germline assignment: CDR1 DFQATT and CDR2 SNEGSKA (reference sequence). Trimming took off 0 bases at V and 2 bases at J, with 10 bases between the two ends. CDR3 length equals 14 residues. The DNA for the CDR3 is TGCAGTGCTAGAGATGGGGGACTTCAAGAGACCCAGTACTTC. Encoded protein: CSARDGGLQETQYF.

This clonotype was observed a few times. The chain is built from TRBV4-1 and TRBJ2-5, with unresolved D. Germline V gene sequence: CDR1 MGHRA, CDR2 YSYEKL. Trimming took 4 bases from V and 5 from J, leaving 17 bases between them. This CDR3 is 15 amino acids long. In nucleotides, the CDR3 is TGCGCCAGCAGCCTTCCGGACCGATTCCAGGAGACCCAGTACTTC. This encodes CASSLPDRFQETQYF.

The chain is built from TRBV6-5 and TRBJ1-4, with D tentatively TRBD1 (5 bases). Trimming shortened V by 0 bases and J by 6 bases, and 14 bases separated the two germline ends. CDR3 length equals 16 residues. Germline assignment: CDR1 MNHEY and CDR2 SVGAGI. The CDR3 nucleotides are TGTGCCAGCAGTTACTCGATTGGAGGGGTAGATGAAAAACTGTTTTTT. It codes for CASSYSIGGVDEKLFF.